The 21 T cell receptor beta chains in this list originate from one sample, sequenced in a study of blood T cell repertoires in COVID-19. The protocol was immunoSEQ multiplex PCR, while the TCRdb copy is restricted to in-frame clones and leaves out a portion. The sample holds roughly 250,000 clones; around 83% are singletons and the top ten take approximately 13%. Sample: peripheral blood. The receptor set was obtained from a woman in her sixties with active or convalescent COVID-19.

The genes are TRBV5-8 and TRBJ1-2; 8 positions agree with TRBD1. The CDR3 length is 15 residues. Germline CDR1 SGHTS, CDR2 YDEGEE. Trimming at V came to 0 bases and at J to 4 bases, leaving 5 bases not matched to a gene. The CDR3 region is CASSLARQGLYGYTF. DNA of the CDR3: TGTGCCAGCAGCTTGGCGCGACAGGGGCTCTATGGCTACACCTTC. Looking up the rest from reference TRBV5-8 and TRBJ1-2 gives the full variable domain: EAGVTQSPTHLIKTRGQQATLRCSPISGHTSVYWYQQALGLGLQFLLWYDEGEERNRGNFPPRFSGRQFPNYSSELNVNALELEDSALYLCASSLARQGLYGYTFGSGTRLTVV.

The rearrangement joins TRBV11-2 to TRBJ1-4; 7 bases are shared with TRBD1. Germline trimming cut 1 base from V and 3 bases from J; bases unmatched to any gene: 2. The V gene's germline CDR1 is SGHAT and CDR2 FQNNGV. The CDR3 totals 15 residues. The CDR3 spells CASSLGGQPNEKLFF. CDR3 DNA: TGTGCCAGCAGCTTAGGGGGACAGCCTAATGAAAAACTGTTTTTT.

The rearrangement uses TRBV3-1 (or the pseudogene TRBV3-2) and TRBJ2-5, with TRBD2 as a possible D gene (6 bases). Trimming took off 4 bases at V and 3 bases at J, with 12 bases between the two ends. There are 14 residues in the CDR3. Germline CDR1 reads LGHDT; CDR2 reads YNNKEL (reference sequence). In DNA form, the CDR3 reads TGTGCCAGCAGCCCCCCGGGGGTTGAAGAGACCCAGTACTTC. Its protein product is CASSPPGVEETQYF.

This clone was seen only once. The V and J genes are TRBV6-5 and TRBJ2-1, with TRBD1 matching over 8 bases. Germline V gives CDR1 MNHEY, CDR2 SVGAGI. The CDR3 has 14 amino acids. V was clipped by 0 bases and J by 7 bases; unmatched bases: 2. The CDR3 bases are TGTGCCAGCAGTTACTCGTGGACAGGGAATGAGCAGTTCTTC. Protein product: CASSYSWTGNEQFF.

V gene TRBV14 combines with J gene TRBJ2-2, with a weak D call TRBD2 (7 bases). This CDR3 spans 17 amino acids. Germline V gives CDR1 SGHDN, CDR2 FVKESK. Between the trimmed V and J ends, which lost 0 bases and 2 bases, there was a span of 13 bases. Written as DNA, the CDR3 is TGTGCCAGCAGCCAAGATTGGGGAGGGGGAAACACCGGGGAGCTGTTTTTT. Amino acid sequence: CASSQDWGGGNTGELFF.

The chain joins TRBV27 to TRBJ1-6, with TRBD1 matching over 11 bases. Germline values: CDR1 MNHEY, CDR2 SMNVEV (reference sequence). The CDR3 length is 18 residues. J lost 0 bases, V lost 1 base, and 2 bases had no gene match. CDR3 in amino acids: CASSLWTGGPSYNSPLHF. The CDR3 region has the DNA TGTGCCAGCAGTTTATGGACAGGGGGCCCCTCCTATAATTCACCCCTCCACTTT.

This sequence joins TRBV15 and TRBJ2-7; maybe TRBD1 (6 bases). The CDR3 has 13 amino acids. V was clipped by 4 bases and J by 6 bases, with 13 bases between them. CDR1 LNHNV and CDR2 YYDKDF come from the germline V gene (reference sequence). CDR3 amino acids: CATSTDRSAEQYF. The CDR3 bases are TGTGCCACCAGCACCGACAGGTCCGCCGAGCAGTACTTC.

This clone was picked up one time. The J gene is TRBJ2-7, the V gene TRBV5-6, with 7 bases identical to TRBD1. The J segment lost 8 bases and the V segment lost 4 bases, leaving 6 bases of the junction unmatched. Germline V gives CDR1 SGHDT, CDR2 YYEEEE. The CDR3 extends over 12 amino acids. The CDR3 reads CASSVGQYQQYF. In DNA, the CDR3 is TGTGCCAGCAGCGTGGGACAGTACCAGCAGTACTTC.

The gene calls are TRBV15 and TRBJ2-7; D perhaps matches TRBD2 (5 bases). The germline CDR1 and CDR2 sequences are LNHNV and YYDKDF (reference sequence). Trimming removed 3 bases from V and 0 bases from J, with 6 bases in between. This CDR3 has 13 residues. The CDR3 DNA reads as TGTGCCACCAGCAGGGACTTCTCCTACGAGCAGTACTTC. This sequence encodes CATSRDFSYEQYF. Full variable domain (rest looked up from reference TRBV15 and TRBJ2-7): DAMVIQNPRYQVTQFGKPVTLSCSQTLNHNVMYWYQQKSSQAPKLLFHYYDKDFNNEADTPDNFQSRRPNTSFCFLDIRSPGLGDTAMYLCATSRDFSYEQYFGPGTRLTVT.

This clone was picked up one time. The genes are TRBV3-1 (or the pseudogene TRBV3-2) and TRBJ1-2; 8 bases map to TRBD1. CDR1 is LGHDT, CDR2 YNNKEL, per germline (reference sequence). The CDR3 covers 15 residues. Trimming took 3 bases from V and 8 from J; bases not matched to a gene: 11. Written as DNA, the CDR3 is TGTGCCAGCAGCCATGGGGACAGGCCAGGAATAGGCTACACCTTC. It yields the protein CASSHGDRPGIGYTF.

The rearrangement uses TRBV14 and TRBJ1-1; D not certain. This CDR3 has 15 amino acids. The germline V and J ends were trimmed by 0 bases and 1 base, with 9 bases remaining between them. Germline V gene sequence: CDR1 SGHDN, CDR2 FVKESK. CDR3 nucleotides: TGTGCCAGCAGCCAAGATGACAATCAGAACACTGAAGCTTTCTTT. This encodes CASSQDDNQNTEAFF.

Here the CDR3 DNA reads TGTGCCAGCAGCTTAGTCGTATCGACCGACAGCCTATTCTATGGCTACACCTTC. Protein sequence: CASSLVVSTDSLFYGYTF. The V and J genes are TRBV7-2 and TRBJ1-2; D may be TRBD1 (5 bases). The CDR3 totals 18 residues. Germline V gene lookup returns CDR1 SGHTA and CDR2 FQGNSA. V was pared by 1 base and J by 4 bases, with 22 bases between.

V usage is TRBV2 and J usage is TRBJ2-1; perhaps TRBD2 as D (5 bases). V lost 7 bases, J lost 0 bases, and 10 bases lay in between. This CDR3 is built from 14 residues. Germline CDR1 reads SNHLY; CDR2 reads FYNNEI. CDR3 region: CASTLASSYNEQFF. The CDR3 nucleotides are TGTGCCAGCACCCTAGCCTCCTCCTACAATGAGCAGTTCTTC.

J is TRBJ1-2 and V is TRBV3-1 (or the pseudogene TRBV3-2); D possibly corresponds to TRBD1 (6 bases). V lost 0 bases and J lost 4, with 12 bases in between. Germline lookup yields CDR1 LGHDT and CDR2 YNNKEL (reference sequence). This CDR3 is built from 15 residues. The CDR3 DNA is TGTGCCAGCAGCCAAGAGGCAGGGGCCGCCTATGGCTACACCTTC. It specifies CASSQEAGAAYGYTF.

This clone was recorded at least ten times. This chain joins TRBV5-1 and TRBJ2-3; 8 positions match TRBD2. The germline CDR1 and CDR2 sequences are SGHRS and YFSETQ. The V and J ends lost 0 bases and 0 bases, in that order; junction bases with no gene match: 0. This CDR3 is 15 amino acids long. The CDR3 nucleotides are TGCGCCAGCAGCTTGGCTAGCGGGAGCACAGATACGCAGTATTTT. It is translated as CASSLASGSTDTQYF.

This clone was detected once. The V and J genes are TRBV6-5 and TRBJ1-6, with a possible D match to TRBD1 (5 bases). In germline, CDR1 is MNHEY, CDR2 SVGAGI. Trimming took 6 bases from V and 9 from J, leaving 18 bases between them. The CDR3 length is 15 residues. CDR3 sequence: CASRTQKGVGSPLHF. CDR3 nucleotides: TGTGCCAGCAGGACCCAGAAAGGGGTGGGTTCACCCCTCCACTTT.

This clone was observed a single time. The chain carries TRBV7-6 and TRBJ2-3; TRBD1 might be the D (5 bases). V gave up 2 bases and J gave up 2 bases, with 8 bases separating them. The germline V gene has CDR1 SGHVS and CDR2 FNYEAQ. CDR3 size: 14 residues. The CDR3 spells CASSLRQLTDTQYF. The CDR3 DNA reads TGTGCCAGCAGCTTAAGACAGCTCACAGATACGCAGTATTTT.

This clone was seen repeatedly, ten times or more. The chain employs TRBV5-1 and TRBJ1-2, with D tentatively TRBD1 (6 bases). CDR1 is SGHRS, CDR2 YFSETQ, per germline. Trimming took off 0 bases at V and 7 bases at J, with 13 bases between the two ends. This CDR3 is 14 amino acids long. The CDR3 DNA sequence: TGCGCCAGCAGCTTGGTGATGGGGGCAGGTGGCTACACCTTC. It encodes CASSLVMGAGGYTF. The entire variable domain, with the rest obtained from reference TRBV5-1 and TRBJ1-2, is as follows: KAGVTQTPRYLIKTRGQQVTLSCSPISGHRSVSWYQQTPGQGLQFLFEYFSETQRNKGNFPGRFSGRQFSNSRSEMNVSTLELGDSALYLCASSLVMGAGGYTFGSGTRLTVV.

This clone has a count of ten or more. The rearrangement uses TRBV11-2 and TRBJ2-7; 11 nucleotides align to TRBD2. The CDR3 is 16 residues long. From germline, CDR1 is SGHAT and CDR2 FQNNGV. Trimming removed 3 bases from V and 7 bases from J; junction bases left unmatched: 11. The CDR3 nucleotides read TGTGCCAGCAGCTTCCTCCCTAGCGGGGGGATTCAAGAGCAGTACTTC. It is translated as CASSFLPSGGIQEQYF.

This chain joins TRBV7-2 and TRBJ2-3; TRBD2 agrees at 12 bases. From germline, CDR1 is SGHTA and CDR2 FQGNSA. V was clipped by 7 bases and J by 5 bases; unmatched bases: 13. This CDR3 contains 17 residues. This CDR3 is CASITEASGGVRDTQYF. The CDR3 DNA follows: TGTGCCAGCATCACGGAGGCTAGCGGGGGGGTGAGAGATACGCAGTATTTT.

Remarks on this clone: Within the sample, other DNA sequences also encode this same CDR3. The chain employs TRBV6-1 and TRBJ1-5; D perhaps matches TRBD1 (5 bases). The CDR3 loop spans 14 amino acids. Germline CDR1 reads MNHNS; CDR2 reads SASEGT. Trimming took off 1 base at V and 6 bases at J, with 10 bases between the two ends. The CDR3 loop reads CASSEVGGGQPQHF. As DNA, the CDR3 is TGTGCCAGCAGTGAAGTGGGGGGAGGTCAGCCCCAGCATTTT.